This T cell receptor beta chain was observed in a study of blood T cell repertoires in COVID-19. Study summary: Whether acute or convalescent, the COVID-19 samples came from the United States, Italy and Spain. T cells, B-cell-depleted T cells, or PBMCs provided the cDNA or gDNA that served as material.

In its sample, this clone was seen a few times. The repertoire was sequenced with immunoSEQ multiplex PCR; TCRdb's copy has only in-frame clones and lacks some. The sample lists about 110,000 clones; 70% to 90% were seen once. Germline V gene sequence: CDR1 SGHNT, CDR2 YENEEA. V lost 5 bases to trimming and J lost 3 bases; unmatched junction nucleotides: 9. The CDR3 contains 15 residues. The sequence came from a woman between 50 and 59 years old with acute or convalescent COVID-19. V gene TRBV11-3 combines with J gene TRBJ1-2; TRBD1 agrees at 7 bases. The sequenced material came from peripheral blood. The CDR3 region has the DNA TGTGCCAGCAGCGAGAACAGGGGCTTACACTATGGCTACACCTTC. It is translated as CASSENRGLHYGYTF.